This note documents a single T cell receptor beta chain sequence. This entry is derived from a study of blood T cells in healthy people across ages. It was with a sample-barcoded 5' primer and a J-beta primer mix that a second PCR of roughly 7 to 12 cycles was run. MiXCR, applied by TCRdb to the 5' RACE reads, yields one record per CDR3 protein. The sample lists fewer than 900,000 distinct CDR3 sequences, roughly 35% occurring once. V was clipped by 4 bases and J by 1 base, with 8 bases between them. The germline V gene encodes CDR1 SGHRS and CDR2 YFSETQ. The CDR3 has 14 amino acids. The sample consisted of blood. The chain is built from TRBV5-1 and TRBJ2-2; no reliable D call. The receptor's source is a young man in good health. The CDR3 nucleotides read TGCGCCAGCAGCGCATCATTGAACACCGGGGAGCTGTTTTTT. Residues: CASSASLNTGELFF.